The 30 T cell receptor beta chains given below trace back to one sample, sequenced in a study of regulatory T cells in long-lasting Graves disease (dated by TCRdb to the early 2020s). The time point label, as the study defines it: persistent/refractory GD, antithyroid drugs over 5 years with positive TRAb. For both TCR sequencing and RNA sequencing, RNA was extracted from PBMCs in TRIzol. Library preparation was by multiplex PCR. These reads were obtained on an Illumina HiSeq 4000. TCR beta libraries were built with iRepertoire HTBI primers and Arm-PCR amplification of CDR3 regions. TCRdb reprocessing: public reads trimmed at Q25 with fastp, clones called with MiXCR, in-frame beta chains kept. Records with the same CDR3 protein are collapsed into one entry carrying the most frequent genes and DNA. In all, the sample holds about half a million distinct CDR3 sequences, and 20% to 25% of those were seen once. The ten largest clones take up around 12% of the sample.

Sequences were derived from peripheral blood mononuclear cells (PBMCs), sampled when the disease was refractory, from a patient treated with antithyroid drugs. The receptors were gathered from a female donor with Graves disease.

This clonotype was detected a few times. The chain links TRBV29-1 to TRBJ2-5; maybe TRBD1 (6 bases). Germline V CDR1 and CDR2: SQVTM, ANQGSEA. V dropped 3 bases and J dropped 1 base, with 18 bases sitting between them. This CDR3 comprises 16 residues. The CDR3 DNA follows: TGCAGCGTTGACGTCCAACAGGGTTGGAGCCAAGAGACCCAGTACTTC. Its protein is CSVDVQQGWSQETQYF.

This chain connects TRBV11-3 to TRBJ2-6, with TRBD2 matching over 8 bases. Germline V CDR1 and CDR2: SGHNT, YENEEA. The CDR3 has 16 residues. The ends lost 5 bases at V and 2 bases at J; junction bases unmatched: 5. DNA for the CDR3: TGTGCCAGCAGCCCAAAAGCGGGGGCTGGGGCCAACGTCCTGACTTTC. Amino acids: CASSPKAGAGANVLTF.

This clonotype occurred a few times. This chain joins TRBV13 and TRBJ2-7; D is possibly TRBD1 (5 bases). V was pared by 0 bases and J by 0 bases, with 9 bases between. Germline assignment: CDR1 PRHDT and CDR2 FYEKMQ (reference sequence). The CDR3 extends over 15 amino acids. The CDR3 region is CASSLGRQTSYEQYF. In DNA form, the CDR3 reads TGTGCCAGCAGCTTAGGTAGACAGACCTCCTACGAGCAGTACTTC.

The rearrangement uses TRBV24-1 and TRBJ2-6, with D possibly being TRBD1 (6 bases). Germline V gene data show CDR1 as KGHDR and CDR2 as SFDVKD. Trimming removed 7 bases at V and 0 bases at J, with 18 bases between. The length of the CDR3 is 18 residues. The CDR3 bases are TGTGCCACCAGGGATCCATCATACAGGGACTCTGGGGCCAACGTCCTGACTTTC. As protein: CATRDPSYRDSGANVLTF.

This clonotype was picked up many times. The V and J genes are TRBV7-2 and TRBJ2-5; 11 bases map to TRBD2. J lost 5 bases, V lost 1 base, and 6 bases had no gene match. CDR3 length: 16 residues. Germline CDR1 reads SGHTA; CDR2 reads FQGNSA. The CDR3 DNA sequence: TGTGCCAGCAGCTTAGTTAGCGGGGGGGCTGACGAGACCCAGTACTTC. It specifies CASSLVSGGADETQYF.

As for this clonotype: The junction shows a germline mismatch at one end, possibly a read error. The V call is TRBV5-1, the J call TRBJ2-3; D may be TRBD1 (6 bases). The CDR3 totals 13 residues. CDR1 and CDR2 (germline): SGHRS, YFSETQ. The CDR3 loop reads CTSLEGGTDTQYF. The CDR3 DNA reads TGCACCAGTCTAGAGGGGGGCACAGATACGCAGTATTTT.

This rearrangement joins TRBV18 to TRBJ1-1, with D perhaps TRBD1 (5 bases). CDR3 size: 15 residues. Trimming took off 3 bases at V and 1 base at J, with 12 bases between the two ends. CDR1 KGHSH and CDR2 LQKENI come from the germline V gene. CDR3 loop: CASSPSTESNTEAFF. Here the CDR3 DNA reads TGTGCCAGCTCACCGTCGACAGAGTCGAACACTGAAGCTTTCTTT.

The rearrangement uses TRBV2 and TRBJ1-1; 7 bases are a match to TRBD1. This CDR3 is built from 15 residues. Per germline, CDR1 SNHLY and CDR2 FYNNEI. V trimming: 7 bases; J trimming: 5 bases; junction bases outside the gene matches: 13. CDR3 loop: CASNQGGGKHTEAFF. CDR3 bases: TGTGCCAGCAACCAGGGGGGGGGCAAGCATACTGAAGCTTTCTTT. Based on the CDR3 plus reference TRBV2 and TRBJ1-1, the full variable domain is EPEVTQTPSHQVTQMGQEVILRCVPISNHLYFYWYRQILGQKVEFLVSFYNNEISEKSEIFDDQFSVERPDGSNFTLKIRSTKLEDSAMYFCASNQGGGKHTEAFFGQGTRLTVV.

The chain has TRBV14 and TRBJ1-3; 8 bases agree with TRBD1. This CDR3 spans 16 amino acids. Germline values: CDR1 SGHDN, CDR2 FVKESK. Germline trimming cut 4 bases from V and 1 base from J; bases unmatched to any gene: 6. The chain's CDR3 is CASSPTGAGSGNTIYF. The CDR3 nucleotides read TGTGCCAGCAGCCCGACAGGGGCCGGTTCTGGAAACACCATATATTTT. The variable domain in full, with the rest retrieved from reference TRBV14 and TRBJ1-3, is EAGVTQFPSHSVIEKGQTVTLRCDPISGHDNLYWYRRVMGKEIKFLLHFVKESKQDESGMPNNRFLAERTGGTYSTLKVQPAELEDSGVYFCASSPTGAGSGNTIYFGEGSWLTVV.

Note on this clonotype: A clone one base away is much larger, so this may be a read error. The chain joins TRBV20-1 to TRBJ1-1; 8 nucleotides match TRBD1. V lost 0 bases, J lost 4 bases, and 7 bases stayed unmatched. The CDR3 length is 15 residues. Germline V gene data show CDR1 as DFQATT and CDR2 as SNEGSKA (reference sequence). The DNA for the CDR3 is TGCAGTGCTAGAGATCCAACAGGGGGAAGCACTGAAGCTTTCTTT. Protein: CSARDPTGGSTEAFF.

This clonotype came up a few times. The V call is TRBV9, the J call TRBJ1-2; 7 nucleotides agree with TRBD1. V lost 4 bases to trimming and J lost 5 bases; unmatched junction nucleotides: 8. CDR1 and CDR2 from the germline V gene are SGDLS and YYNGEE. The CDR3 has 14 amino acids. The CDR3 sequence is CASSTTGREYGYTF. The CDR3 nucleotides read TGTGCCAGCAGCACGACAGGGAGGGAGTATGGCTACACCTTC.

The J gene is TRBJ1-1, the V gene TRBV3-1; 7 bases are a match to TRBD1. Trimming took 7 bases from V and 4 from J; bases not matched to a gene: 12. The V gene's germline CDR1 is LGHDT and CDR2 YNNKEL (reference sequence). This CDR3 is built from 15 residues. CDR3 protein: CASNSAGGMGTEAFF. CDR3 bases: TGTGCCAGCAATTCGGCAGGGGGTATGGGCACTGAAGCTTTCTTT.

This clonotype showed up many times. The rearrangement uses TRBV7-2 and TRBJ2-5; D gene ambiguous. The V end was cut by 2 bases, the J end by 7 bases, with 5 bases between. Germline V gives CDR1 SGHTA, CDR2 FQGNSA. CDR3 size: 11 residues. CDR3 sequence: CASSLMGTQYF. The CDR3 region has the DNA TGTGCCAGCAGCTTAATGGGGACCCAGTACTTC.

J is TRBJ1-2 and V is TRBV30; unclear D gene. The CDR3 spans 11 residues. V was clipped by 0 bases and J by 7 bases, with 6 bases between them. Germline V lookup: CDR1 GTSNPN, CDR2 SVGIG (reference sequence). The CDR3 DNA sequence: TGTGCCTGGAGTGTACTGAGTGGCTACACCTTC. It encodes CAWSVLSGYTF.

In this sample, this clonotype turned up a few times. The chain recombines TRBV6-1 with TRBJ2-5, with a tentative D call TRBD1 (6 bases). V lost 10 bases, J lost 1 base, and 16 bases lay in between. Germline CDR1 and CDR2: MNHNS and SASEGT. The CDR3 has 14 residues. The CDR3 DNA reads TGTGCCACTTCCCGGGACACAATCCAAGAGACCCAGTACTTC. This sequence encodes CATSRDTIQETQYF.

V is TRBV7-2 and J is TRBJ2-3, with 11 bases aligning to TRBD2. The J segment lost 3 bases and the V segment lost 3 bases, leaving 5 bases of the junction unmatched. This CDR3 region has 16 residues. Germline V lookup: CDR1 SGHTA, CDR2 FQGNSA. CDR3 residues: CASSLVTSGGTDTQYF. The CDR3, as DNA: TGTGCCAGCAGCTTGGTAACTAGCGGGGGTACAGATACGCAGTATTTT.

The chain links TRBV28 to TRBJ2-1; D remains unclear. Trimming removed 2 bases at V and 7 bases at J, with 18 bases between. Germline-derived CDR1 and CDR2 are MDHEN and SYDVKM. The CDR3 length is 16 residues. DNA for the CDR3: TGTGCCAGCAGTTTAGGATTCGAGGACGGAAAAAATGAGCAGTTCTTC. As protein: CASSLGFEDGKNEQFF.

V usage is TRBV7-2 and J usage is TRBJ2-7, with 11 bases aligning to TRBD2. Per germline, CDR1 SGHTA and CDR2 FQGNSA. The trim removed 4 bases at V and 5 bases at J, leaving 4 bases unmatched. There are 14 residues in the CDR3. This CDR3 is CASSSYSGGDEQYF. CDR3 bases: TGTGCCAGCAGCTCTTATAGCGGGGGGGACGAGCAGTACTTC.

This clonotype was detected many times. V gene TRBV20-1 combines with J gene TRBJ2-7; 7 nucleotides line up with TRBD1. Per the germline V gene, CDR1 is DFQATT and CDR2 is SNEGSKA (reference sequence). V lost 6 bases and J lost 4; bases outside the gene matches: 9. CDR3 length: 13 residues. The CDR3 sequence: CSAIDRAAYEQYF. The CDR3 bases are TGCAGTGCCATAGACAGGGCGGCGTACGAGCAGTACTTC.

Note on this clonotype: A much more abundant neighbour one base away suggests this may be a read error. The J gene is TRBJ2-5, the V gene TRBV3-1; D is perhaps TRBD2 (6 bases). The V end was cut by 0 bases, the J end by 9 bases, with 8 bases between. The germline CDR1 and CDR2 sequences are LGHDT and YNNKEL (reference sequence). The CDR3 has 12 residues. CDR3 nucleotides: TGTGCCAGCAGCCAAGAATGGGAGGCCCAGTACTTC. Amino acids: CASSQEWEAQYF.

By proportion, this clonotype is medium-sized. This chain links TRBV11-2 with TRBJ1-5; D not certain. Between the trimmed V and J ends, which lost 5 bases and 3 bases, there was a span of 8 bases. This CDR3 is 13 amino acids long. CDR1 and CDR2 from the germline V gene are SGHAT and FQNNGV. For the CDR3, the DNA is TGTGCCAGCAGCAGCGGGGACAATCAGCCCCAGCATTTT. Translation gives CASSSGDNQPQHF.

This clonotype was counted many times. This chain uses TRBV28 with TRBJ2-7, with TRBD2 matching over 10 bases. Germline values: CDR1 MDHEN, CDR2 SYDVKM. The ends lost 7 bases at V and 2 bases at J; junction bases unmatched: 8. There are 15 residues in the CDR3. The CDR3 loop is CASTIRLAGAYEQYF. CDR3 coding DNA: TGTGCCAGCACCATTCGACTAGCGGGTGCCTACGAGCAGTACTTC.

This clonotype was detected only a few times. J is TRBJ2-7 and V is TRBV9; a weak D match, TRBD1 (5 bases). The CDR3 length is 15 residues. Germline CDR1 and CDR2: SGDLS and YYNGEE. V dropped 1 base and J dropped 1 base, with 12 bases sitting between them. The CDR3 protein is CASSVSPGLSYEQYF. The CDR3, as DNA: TGTGCCAGCAGCGTATCGCCAGGGTTATCCTACGAGCAGTACTTC.

V and J are TRBV4-1 and TRBJ2-7; no clear D gene. CDR1 is MGHRA, CDR2 YSYEKL, per germline. The CDR3 has 14 residues. Trimming stripped 0 bases from V and 3 bases from J, with 9 bases between. CDR3 residues: CASSQEGKVYEQYF. The CDR3 DNA sequence: TGCGCCAGCAGCCAAGAGGGAAAAGTCTACGAGCAGTACTTC.

This clonotype has only a few counts. At one end, the junction sequence differs from germline, possibly due to a read error. The CDR3 bases are TGTGCCAACAGCTGGGACGCAGGGAACACTGAAGCTTTCTTT. Translated: CANSWDAGNTEAFF. The chain links TRBV11-3 to TRBJ1-1, with D perhaps matching TRBD1 (5 bases). From germline, CDR1 is SGHNT and CDR2 YENEEA. CDR3 length: 14 residues. Full variable domain (rest looked up from reference TRBV11-3 and TRBJ1-1): EAGVVQSPRYKIIEKKQPVAFWCNPISGHNTLYWYLQNLGQGPELLIRYENEEAVDDSQLPKDRFSAERLKGVDSTLKIQPAELGDSAVYLCANSWDAGNTEAFFGQGTRLTVV.

The table lists this clonotype with many counts. This chain links TRBV28 with TRBJ2-7; TRBD2 might be the D (5 bases). V lost 3 bases to trimming and J lost 4 bases, with 10 bases between them. Germline CDR1 and CDR2: MDHEN and SYDVKM. The CDR3 has 13 residues. The chain's CDR3 is CASSFFGRYEQYF. The CDR3 nucleotides are TGTGCCAGCAGTTTCTTTGGGAGATACGAGCAGTACTTC.

There are a few counts of this clonotype. CDR3 sequence (DNA): TGCAGCGTGATCCGGGACAGCTCAACTAATGAAAAACTGTTTTTT. This encodes CSVIRDSSTNEKLFF. The chain carries TRBV29-1 and TRBJ1-4, with 7 bases that match TRBD1. Germline V gene data show CDR1 as SQVTM and CDR2 as ANQGSEA. Trimming cost V 6 bases and J 0 bases; bases outside gene matches: 7. The length of the CDR3 is 15 residues.

Ten or more counts support this clonotype. The chain has TRBV15 and TRBJ1-2; D possibly corresponds to TRBD1 (6 bases). The CDR3 has 14 residues. Trimming shortened V by 0 bases and J by 4 bases, and 9 bases separated the two germline ends. Germline values: CDR1 LNHNV, CDR2 YYDKDF (reference sequence). CDR3 coding DNA: TGTGCCACCAGCAGAGATTTGGGGGCCTATGGCTACACCTTC. Amino acids: CATSRDLGAYGYTF.

This clonotype appeared a few times. V is TRBV11-2 and J is TRBJ2-7; 10 nucleotides align to TRBD1. CDR3 length equals 15 residues. CDR1 and CDR2 (germline): SGHAT, FQNNGV. The V and J ends lost 5 bases and 6 bases, in that order; junction bases with no gene match: 10. The CDR3 nucleotides read TGTGCCAGCAGCCACCGGGACAGGGGAAAAGTCGAGCAGTACTTC. Translation gives CASSHRDRGKVEQYF.

This clonotype was counted only a few times. V usage is TRBV24-1 and J usage is TRBJ2-2; D gene unclear. Germline V gene sequence: CDR1 KGHDR, CDR2 SFDVKD. Trimming removed 4 bases at V and 3 bases at J, with 8 bases between. The CDR3 is 14 amino acids. In nucleotides, the CDR3 is TGTGCCACCAGTGAGCTCCACTACACCGGGGAGCTGTTTTTT. Translated, it gives CATSELHYTGELFF.